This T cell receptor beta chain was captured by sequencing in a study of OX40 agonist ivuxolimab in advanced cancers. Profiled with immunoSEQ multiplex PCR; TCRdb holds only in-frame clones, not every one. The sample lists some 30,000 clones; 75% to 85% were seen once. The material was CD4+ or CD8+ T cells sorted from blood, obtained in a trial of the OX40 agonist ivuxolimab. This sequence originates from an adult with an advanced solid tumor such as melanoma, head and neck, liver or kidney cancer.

The CDR3 protein is CASSLTSTSSYNEQFF. CDR3 nucleotide sequence: TGTGCCAGCAGCTTAACCTCTACGAGCTCCTACAATGAGCAGTTCTTC. The V gene is TRBV11-2, the J gene TRBJ2-1; no firm D call. Germline CDR1 SGHAT, CDR2 FQNNGV. CDR3 length: 16 amino acids. The V end lost 2 bases, the J end lost 0 bases, and 11 bases lay between the germline ends. Full variable domain (outside the CDR3, taken from reference TRBV11-2 and TRBJ2-1): EAGVAQSPRYKIIEKRQSVAFWCNPISGHATLYWYQQILGQGPKLLIQFQNNGVVDDSQLPKDRFSAERLKGVDSTLKIQPAKLEDSAVYLCASSLTSTSSYNEQFFGPGTRLTVL.